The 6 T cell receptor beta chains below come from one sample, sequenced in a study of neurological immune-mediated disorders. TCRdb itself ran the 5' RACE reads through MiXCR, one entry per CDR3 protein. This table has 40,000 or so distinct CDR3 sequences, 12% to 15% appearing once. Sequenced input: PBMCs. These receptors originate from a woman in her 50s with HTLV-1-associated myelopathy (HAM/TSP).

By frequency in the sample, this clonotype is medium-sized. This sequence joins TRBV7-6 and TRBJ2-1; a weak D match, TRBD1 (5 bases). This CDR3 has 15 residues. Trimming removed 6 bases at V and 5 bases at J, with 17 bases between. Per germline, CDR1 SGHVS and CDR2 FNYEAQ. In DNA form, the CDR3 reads TGTGCCAGCAGTTCTCGAGCAGGGTACCACAATGAGCAGTTCTTC. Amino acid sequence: CASSSRAGYHNEQFF.

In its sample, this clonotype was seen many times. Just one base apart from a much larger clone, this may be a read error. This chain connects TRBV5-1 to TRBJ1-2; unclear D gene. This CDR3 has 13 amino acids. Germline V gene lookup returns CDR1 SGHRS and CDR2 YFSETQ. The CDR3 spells CASSSPSSYGHTF. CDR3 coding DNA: TGCGCCAGCAGTTCCCCGTCTAGCTATGGCCACACCTTC.

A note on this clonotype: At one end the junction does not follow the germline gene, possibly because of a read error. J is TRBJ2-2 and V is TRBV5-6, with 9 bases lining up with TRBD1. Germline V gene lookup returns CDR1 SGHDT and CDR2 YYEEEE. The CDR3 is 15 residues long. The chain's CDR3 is CTSSLIGQGSGELFF. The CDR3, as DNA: TGTACCAGCAGCTTGATAGGACAGGGGTCCGGGGAGCTGTTTTTT.

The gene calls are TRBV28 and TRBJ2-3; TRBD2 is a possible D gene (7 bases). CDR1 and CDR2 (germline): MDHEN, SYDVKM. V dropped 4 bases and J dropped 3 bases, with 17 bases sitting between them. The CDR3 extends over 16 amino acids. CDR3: CASSSPRGGETDTQYF. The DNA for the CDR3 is TGTGCCAGCAGTTCCCCTAGGGGGGGGGAAACAGATACGCAGTATTTT. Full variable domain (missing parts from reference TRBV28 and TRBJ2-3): DVKVTQSSRYLVKRTGEKVFLECVQDMDHENMFWYRQDPGLGLRLIYFSYDVKMKEKGDIPEGYSVSREKKERFSLILESASTNQTSMYLCASSSPRGGETDTQYFGPGTRLTVL.

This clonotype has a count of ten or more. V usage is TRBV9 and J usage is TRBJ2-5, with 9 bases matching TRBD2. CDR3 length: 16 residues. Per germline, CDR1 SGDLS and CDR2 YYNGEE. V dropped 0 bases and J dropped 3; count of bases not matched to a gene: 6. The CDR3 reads CASSVGGSGGEETQYF. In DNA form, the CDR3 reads TGTGCCAGCAGCGTAGGGGGTAGCGGGGGCGAAGAGACCCAGTACTTC.

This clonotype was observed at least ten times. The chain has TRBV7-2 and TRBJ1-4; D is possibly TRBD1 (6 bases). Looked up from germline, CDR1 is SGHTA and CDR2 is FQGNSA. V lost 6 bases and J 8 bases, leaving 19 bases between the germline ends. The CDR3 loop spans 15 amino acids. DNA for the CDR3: TGTGCCAGCAGAAAAGATCGGGGGCTGGCCGAAAAACTGTTTTTT. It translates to CASRKDRGLAEKLFF.